The 27 T cell receptor beta chains presented below share a single source sample, sequenced in a study of control samples from healthy donors and cancer patients. Profiled with immunoSEQ multiplex PCR; TCRdb holds only in-frame clones, not every one. The sample includes roughly 50,000 clones, just over 90% seen only once; the top ten take around 0.78%. The sequencing sample was made of PBMCs. These receptors all come from a man aged 30 to 45 with colorectal cancer.

V and J are TRBV7-8 and TRBJ2-2; D not certain. Germline CDR1 is SGHVS and CDR2 is FQNEAQ. V was shortened by 1 base and J by 0 bases, with 6 bases between the two germline ends. The CDR3 loop spans 15 amino acids. The CDR3 DNA sequence: TGTGCCAGCAGCTTAGTGTCTGCGAACACCGGGGAGCTGTTTTTT. Encoded protein: CASSLVSANTGELFF.

The chain carries TRBV10-3 and TRBJ2-1; 7 bases align to TRBD2. Germline V gene data show CDR1 as ENHRY and CDR2 as SYGVKD. Trimming took 11 bases from V and 5 from J; bases not matched to a gene: 12. There are 14 residues in the CDR3. In DNA form, the CDR3 reads TGTGCCTCAGGCGGGGGACCCCAGAACAATGAGCAGTTCTTC. The encoded protein is CASGGGPQNNEQFF.

This chain joins TRBV29-1 and TRBJ2-3, with D perhaps TRBD1 (5 bases). CDR3 length: 14 amino acids. With 1 base removed from V and 1 base from J, the gap between germline ends came to 9 bases. Germline V CDR1 and CDR2: SQVTM, ANQGSEA. The chain's CDR3 is CSVEVVGGTDTQYF. DNA of the CDR3: TGCAGCGTTGAAGTGGTAGGGGGCACAGATACGCAGTATTTT.

The chain has TRBV14 and TRBJ2-7; no firm D call. Germline assignment: CDR1 SGHDN and CDR2 FVKESK. Trimming left V 5 bases short and J 2 bases short, with 4 bases between. The CDR3 has 11 amino acids. This CDR3 reads CASSSPYEQYF. CDR3 nucleotides: TGTGCCAGCAGCTCACCCTACGAGCAGTACTTC.

This chain uses TRBV24-1 with TRBJ1-4, with no clear D. The CDR3 totals 15 residues. The V end lost 6 bases, the J end lost 3 bases, and 13 bases lay between the germline ends. CDR1 and CDR2 from the germline V gene are KGHDR and SFDVKD. DNA of the CDR3: TGTGCCACCAGTCCCGGGAAGGGTTCTAATGAAAAACTGTTTTTT. Translation gives CATSPGKGSNEKLFF.

The gene calls are TRBV9 and TRBJ2-3; D is possibly TRBD1 or TRBD2 (6 bases each). V was cut by 1 base and J by 0 bases, with 18 bases left in between. Germline V lookup: CDR1 SGDLS, CDR2 YYNGEE. The CDR3 is 18 residues long. The CDR3 is CASSVFEGGASSTDTQYF. In DNA form, the CDR3 reads TGTGCCAGCAGCGTATTTGAGGGGGGCGCCTCGAGCACAGATACGCAGTATTTT.

The chain joins TRBV11-2 to TRBJ2-7; perhaps TRBD2 as D (6 bases). The CDR3 spans 16 residues. Trimming removed 5 bases from V and 5 bases from J, with 22 bases in between. The germline V gene has CDR1 SGHAT and CDR2 FQNNGV. Written as DNA, the CDR3 is TGTGCCAGCAGCGCCGGGGGTCAACAGCTTGGCCACGAGCAGTACTTC. Translated: CASSAGGQQLGHEQYF.

J is TRBJ2-1 and V is TRBV7-2, with D possibly TRBD1 on 6 matching bases. Germline lookup yields CDR1 SGHTA and CDR2 FQGNSA. Trimming shortened V by 1 base and J by 4 bases, and 11 bases separated the two germline ends. This CDR3 has 15 residues. The DNA of the CDR3 is TGTGCCAGCAGCTTAGTAAGGGACACTTACAATGAGCAGTTCTTC. Translated: CASSLVRDTYNEQFF.

This clone has only one observation. J is TRBJ1-1 and V is TRBV2, with unresolved D. The germline CDR1 and CDR2 sequences are SNHLY and FYNNEI. Trimming removed 8 bases at V and 0 bases at J, with 10 bases between. This CDR3 is 13 amino acids long. The CDR3 DNA reads as TGTGCCAGCCTACTGGAGGTGAACACTGAAGCTTTCTTT. Amino acid sequence: CASLLEVNTEAFF. Combining the CDR3 with reference TRBV2 and TRBJ1-1 gives the whole variable domain EPEVTQTPSHQVTQMGQEVILRCVPISNHLYFYWYRQILGQKVEFLVSFYNNEISEKSEIFDDQFSVERPDGSNFTLKIRSTKLEDSAMYFCASLLEVNTEAFFGQGTRLTVV.

The chain recombines TRBV20-1 with TRBJ2-1; tentatively, D is TRBD2 (6 bases). This CDR3 region has 16 residues. Germline V gene sequence: CDR1 DFQATT, CDR2 SNEGSKA (reference sequence). V was cut by 6 bases and J by 3 bases, with 21 bases left in between. The CDR3 nucleotides read TGCAGTGCAAGTCCCTATAGCGGCCAACACTACAATGAGCAGTTCTTC. This sequence encodes CSASPYSGQHYNEQFF.

This clone was seen just once. The chain couples TRBV30 to TRBJ2-7; possibly TRBD2 for D (5 bases). In germline, CDR1 is GTSNPN, CDR2 SVGIG (reference sequence). The V and J ends lost 0 bases and 3 bases respectively, with 9 bases between them. The CDR3 contains 13 residues. CDR3 region: CAWSVGVNYEQYF. CDR3 nucleotides: TGTGCCTGGAGTGTCGGGGTTAACTACGAGCAGTACTTC. The complete variable domain, with remaining parts taken from reference TRBV30 and TRBJ2-7, reads SQTIHQWPATLVQPVGSPLSLECTVEGTSNPNLYWYRQAAGRGLQLLFYSVGIGQISSEVPQNLSASRPQDRQFILSSKKLLLSDSGFYLCAWSVGVNYEQYFGPGTRLTVT.

V is TRBV30 and J is TRBJ2-3, with 11 bases fitting TRBD2. The length of the CDR3 is 16 residues. CDR1 and CDR2 from the germline V gene are GTSNPN and SVGIG (reference sequence). The trim removed 2 bases at V and 2 bases at J, leaving 6 bases unmatched. CDR3 loop: CAWSWASGGPTDTQYF. CDR3 coding DNA: TGTGCCTGGAGTTGGGCTAGCGGGGGGCCCACAGATACGCAGTATTTT.

The chain has TRBV19 and TRBJ1-2; D is perhaps TRBD1 (6 bases). Per germline, CDR1 LNHDA and CDR2 SQIVND (reference sequence). This CDR3 is built from 18 residues. V lost 4 bases, J lost 0 bases, and 21 bases lay in between. CDR3 amino acids: CASSNVPPFRGPNYGYTF. DNA of the CDR3: TGTGCCAGTAGTAACGTCCCACCCTTCCGGGGGCCTAACTATGGCTACACCTTC.

The J gene is TRBJ2-2, the V gene TRBV7-9; 9 positions agree with TRBD1. CDR1 and CDR2 from the germline V gene are SEHNR and FQNEAQ (reference sequence). The CDR3 has 15 residues. The trim removed 3 bases at V and 5 bases at J, leaving 4 bases unmatched. CDR3 nucleotide sequence: TGTGCCAGCAGCTTTAAGACAGGGGGAACCGGGGAGCTGTTTTTT. Protein: CASSFKTGGTGELFF. Looking up the rest from reference TRBV7-9 and TRBJ2-2 gives the full variable domain: DTGVSQNPRHKITKRGQNVTFRCDPISEHNRLYWYRQTLGQGPEFLTYFQNEAQLEKSRLLSDRFSAERPKGSFSTLEIQRTEQGDSAMYLCASSFKTGGTGELFFGEGSRLTVL.

This clone showed up just a few times. The J gene is TRBJ1-6, the V gene TRBV18; no firm D call. Looked up from germline, CDR1 is KGHSH and CDR2 is LQKENI. The V end was cut by 4 bases, the J end by 7 bases, with 17 bases between. CDR3 length: 16 residues. For the CDR3, the DNA is TGTGCCAGCTCACTCCAGACGGTGTTAATGAATTCACCCCTCCACTTT. Translation gives CASSLQTVLMNSPLHF.

The chain joins TRBV10-3 to TRBJ2-1; 8 bases line up with TRBD2. The V and J ends lost 10 bases and 8 bases, in that order; junction bases with no gene match: 16. Per the germline V gene, CDR1 is ENHRY and CDR2 is SYGVKD. There are 15 residues in the CDR3. CDR3 bases: TGTGCCACCTGTGCGGGTGCGGGGGGAAGCTATGAGCAGTTCTTC. The encoded protein is CATCAGAGGSYEQFF.

V is TRBV14 and J is TRBJ2-4; no definite D call. The germline gives CDR1 SGHDN, CDR2 FVKESK. Trimming took 0 bases from V and 9 from J, leaving 9 bases between them. CDR3 length equals 13 residues. The CDR3 DNA reads as TGTGCCAGCAGCCAAGATAGGACGGGCATTCAGTACTTC. It codes for CASSQDRTGIQYF.

This clone was counted a few times. The chain is built from TRBV25-1 and TRBJ2-7; 10 nucleotides match TRBD1. The CDR3 totals 15 residues. Germline CDR1 and CDR2: MGHDK and SYGVNS. The V gene end was trimmed by 2 bases and the J gene end by 4 bases; junction bases not matched to a gene: 5. This CDR3 reads CASSEPGQGIYEQYV. The CDR3 DNA sequence: TGTGCCAGCAGTGAACCGGGACAGGGGATTTACGAGCAGTACGTC.

The V gene is TRBV11-2, the J gene TRBJ2-7, with a tentative D call TRBD1 (6 bases). V was clipped by 5 bases and J by 0 bases, with 8 bases between them. From germline, CDR1 is SGHAT and CDR2 FQNNGV. The CDR3 sequence is 13 residues long. The CDR3 sequence: CASSPGDSYEQYF. In DNA form, the CDR3 reads TGTGCCAGCAGCCCAGGGGACTCCTACGAGCAGTACTTC.

This chain joins TRBV5-1 and TRBJ1-2, with a possible D match to TRBD1 (6 bases). V was shortened by 5 bases and J by 4 bases, with 18 bases between the two germline ends. The germline V gene encodes CDR1 SGHRS and CDR2 YFSETQ. CDR3 length: 15 residues. CDR3 sequence reads: CASRPGVADLYGYTF. For the CDR3, the DNA is TGCGCCAGCAGGCCAGGGGTCGCAGACCTCTATGGCTACACCTTC.

The V and J genes are TRBV29-1 and TRBJ1-1, with 8 positions matching TRBD1. Germline assignment: CDR1 SQVTM and CDR2 ANQGSEA. This CDR3 contains 18 residues. V trimming: 4 bases; J trimming: 1 base; junction bases outside the gene matches: 17. The CDR3 DNA follows: TGCAGCGTTGGTTATTCGTGGAGACAGGGGAAAAAGAACACTGAAGCTTTCTTT. Its translation: CSVGYSWRQGKKNTEAFF.

V gene TRBV6-5 combines with J gene TRBJ2-1; tentatively, D is TRBD2 (6 bases). The CDR3 totals 11 residues. V lost 6 bases to trimming and J lost 13 bases, with 13 bases between them. Germline CDR1 is MNHEY and CDR2 is SVGAGI. The CDR3 DNA reads as TGTGCCAGCAGAGTTAGCGGCAAACAGTTCTTC. This codes for CASRVSGKQFF.

With respect to this clone: Germline and junction disagree at one end, which may indicate a read error. This sample includes further DNA sequences coding for the same CDR3. The chain is built from TRBV5-4 and TRBJ1-6, with D perhaps matching TRBD1 (6 bases). The CDR3 has 13 residues. CDR1 is SGHNT and CDR2 is YYREEE in the germline V gene (reference sequence). The CDR3 reads CASSQGWGSPLHF. Written as DNA, the CDR3 is TGCGCCAGCAGCCAGGGGTGGGGTTCACCCCTCCACTTT.

This rearrangement joins TRBV6-2 or TRBV6-3 to TRBJ1-4, with 7 positions matching TRBD1. This CDR3 is 13 amino acids long. CDR1 is MNHEY, CDR2 SVGEGT, per germline. V lost 0 bases and J lost 16; bases outside the gene matches: 8. The CDR3 DNA sequence: TGTGCCAGCAGTTACTCGAGGACAGGCCTCTCGTTTTTT. Translated, it gives CASSYSRTGLSFF.

The V gene is TRBV7-9, the J gene TRBJ2-7; D might be TRBD1 (6 bases). The length of the CDR3 is 12 residues. Germline CDR1 reads SEHNR; CDR2 reads FQNEAQ (reference sequence). Trimming pared 5 bases from V and 5 bases from J, leaving 10 bases between. The chain's CDR3 is CASSRDTNEQYF. DNA for the CDR3: TGTGCCAGCAGCCGGGACACCAACGAGCAGTACTTC.

The sample holds one count of this clone. Relative to the germline gene, one junction end is altered; a read error may explain this. Different DNA sequences within this sample yield the same CDR3. The J gene is TRBJ2-2, the V gene TRBV9, with D perhaps matching TRBD2 (5 bases). Per germline, CDR1 SGDLS and CDR2 YYNGEE. This CDR3 is built from 13 residues. CDR3 residues: CASSVAEGGELFF. As DNA, the CDR3 is TGTGCCAGCAGTGTAGCAGAGGGCGGGGAGCTGTTTTTT.

Only one count was recorded for this clone. The rearrangement joins TRBV15 to TRBJ1-1; TRBD1 matches at 8 bases. Germline CDR1 and CDR2: LNHNV and YYDKDF (reference sequence). V gave up 2 bases and J gave up 1 base; unmatched junction bases: 6. The CDR3 consists of 16 residues. The CDR3 sequence: CATSRRLDRANTEAFF. The CDR3 DNA reads TGTGCCACCAGCAGACGGTTGGACAGGGCGAACACTGAAGCTTTCTTT.